The sequence of this TCR beta chain was determined in a study of blood T cell repertoires in COVID-19. Study at large: COVID-19 samples, acute and convalescent, were from the United States, Italy and Spain. PBMCs, B-cell-depleted T cells, or T cells provided the cDNA or gDNA that made up the material.

Original data processing: Quantification of nucleated cells was approximated via reference gene primer amplification. The table came from immunoSEQ multiplex PCR; TCRdb's copy has only in-frame clones and leaves some out. V and J calls and clone size follow that table, whereas D and trimming were derived from the DNA. The sample has around 150,000 clones, almost 85% seen once; the top ten hold roughly 3.5%. This CDR3 has 14 amino acids. Germline values: CDR1 SGHVS, CDR2 FQNEAQ. Between the trimmed V and J ends, which lost 7 bases and 8 bases, there was a span of 20 bases. Sequencing was carried out using PBMCs or T cells enriched from blood (not recorded which). This chain uses TRBV7-8 with TRBJ1-2; the D gene is possibly TRBD1 (6 bases). The clonotype comes from a woman aged 45-60 years with acute COVID-19. The CDR3 coding sequence is TGTGCCAGCACCCTAACAGGGCCCTCGGGGGGCTACACCTTC. Translated, it gives CASTLTGPSGGYTF.